This is a list of T cell receptor beta chains from one sample in a study of sequential checkpoint blockade in melanoma. This table comes from immunoSEQ multiplex PCR, and its TCRdb copy is limited to in-frame clones, with some not included. The repertoire has 34,000 or so clones, roughly 84% of them found once; the top ten carry about 20%. The sample here was CD8+ T cells sorted from blood (inferred from file names), taken from a patient given nivolumab and ipilimumab in sequence. These receptors all stem from a human donor with melanoma. The CDR3 runs from the conserved cysteine through the conserved F or W. A D gene is named only where the DNA matches it firmly. Clone sizes are given selectively: once, few, many, or a class where the clone is expanded.

DNA,CDR3,D,size,J,length,V
TGCGCCAGCAGCCAGCCCAGGGGGGCGGCCTACAATGAGCAGTTCTTC,CASSQPRGAAYNEQFF,-,-,TRBJ2-1,16,TRBV5-1
TGTGCCTGGAGTCCAGGGGCTGGCAATCAGCCCCAGCATTTT,CAWSPGAGNQPQHF,-,-,TRBJ1-5,14,TRBV30
TGTGCCTGGAGTGGAGTTTTGAGGGACAGGCGAATTTACGAGCAGTACTTC,CAWSGVLRDRRIYEQYF,TRBD1,-,TRBJ2-7,17,TRBV30
TGTGCCAGCAGCGGCAGTGACAGCTCCTACGAGCAGTACTTC,CASSGSDSSYEQYF,-,-,TRBJ2-7,14,TRBV9
TGTGCCAGCAGTCCACAGGGGTATATCACAGATACGCAGTATTTT,CASSPQGYITDTQYF,TRBD1,once,TRBJ2-3,15,TRBV27
TGTGCCAGCAGCGACAACCGACTAGCGGGCTGGGCCGAGCAGTACTTC,CASSDNRLAGWAEQYF,TRBD2,-,TRBJ2-7,16,TRBV5-6
TGTGCCAGCAGCTTAGGACCCGGGACAGGTAACGAGCAGTACTTC,CASSLGPGTGNEQYF,TRBD1,-,TRBJ2-7,15,TRBV7-7
TGTGCCTGGAGCGATGACAGGGAAGAGACCCAGTACTTC,CAWSDDREETQYF,TRBD1,-,TRBJ2-5,13,TRBV30
TGTGCCAGCAGTTACTGGCGGTCCTACGAGCAGTACTTC,CASSYWRSYEQYF,-,-,TRBJ2-7,13,TRBV6-5
TGTGCCAGCAGTTTATCTTCCGGCAGCGGAGCTTTCTTT,CASSLSSGSGAFF,-,few,TRBJ1-1,13,TRBV27
TGTGCTAGTGGGCCAGTCCCGGGACAGGGGGCGGGGGGCTACACCTTC,CASGPVPGQGAGGYTF,TRBD1,medium-sized,TRBJ1-2,16,TRBV12-5
TGTGCCAGCAGCTTAGTCGGGGGTCGGAACACTGAAGCTTTCTTT,CASSLVGGRNTEAFF,-,-,TRBJ1-1,15,TRBV7-9
TGTGCCAGCAGCGTAGGGACAGGGACCATGAACACTGAAGCTTTCTTT,CASSVGTGTMNTEAFF,TRBD1,-,TRBJ1-1,16,TRBV9
TGCGCCAGCAGCCCGGAGGGGGGGTCGGTCACTGAAGCTTTCTTT,CASSPEGGSVTEAFF,-,-,TRBJ1-1,15,TRBV4-1
TGTGCCAGCAGCGAACCGGTCACTTACTATGGCTACACCTTC,CASSEPVTYYGYTF,-,once,TRBJ1-2,14,TRBV5-6
TGCGCCAGCAGCTTGTTTCCTAGCGGGAGATTGAATGAGCAGTTCTTC,CASSLFPSGRLNEQFF,TRBD2,-,TRBJ2-1,16,TRBV5-1
TGTGCCAGTAGTGTACGGCCGGGACAGAGACTTTATAGCAATCAGCCCCAGCATTTT,CASSVRPGQRLYSNQPQHF,TRBD1,-,TRBJ1-5,19,TRBV19
TGTGCCAGCAGCTTTCTGGCAGGAGGCTACACCTTC,CASSFLAGGYTF,-,-,TRBJ1-2,12,TRBV5-6
TGTGCCAGCAGCGCTGGGGGGGGACCCCCGGGGGATACGCAGTATTTT,CASSAGGGPPGDTQYF,TRBD2,-,TRBJ2-3,16,TRBV9
TGTGCCATCAGTGTCGAGACAGGGGGTTCACCCCTCCACTTT,CAISVETGGSPLHF,TRBD1,-,TRBJ1-6,14,TRBV10-3
TGCGCCAGCAGTGAAGGAGGGTCCTCCGAGCAGTACTTC,CASSEGGSSEQYF,-,-,TRBJ2-7,13,TRBV10-2
TGCAGCTTTGAACCACAGGGTACTGAAGCTTTCTTT,CSFEPQGTEAFF,-,-,TRBJ1-1,12,TRBV29-1
TGCGCCAGCCACCCCGGCGTGGGGCTGGTCACTGAAGCTTTCTTT,CASHPGVGLVTEAFF,-,once,TRBJ1-1,15,TRBV5-1
TGTGCCAGCAGCCCCCAGGACAGGAGCCTTCGAGCTTTCTTT,CASSPQDRSLRAFF,TRBD1,-,TRBJ1-1,14,TRBV9
TGTGCCAGTAAGGTTCTAGCGGGGGAAATCAATGAGCAGTTCTTC,CASKVLAGEINEQFF,TRBD2,-,TRBJ2-1,15,TRBV19
TGTGCCAGTAGTATACTAGGGGACATTCCTTACGAGCAGTACTTC,CASSILGDIPYEQYF,-,-,TRBJ2-7,15,TRBV19
TGTGCCAGCAGACCCCAGGGACTTAGCACAGATACGCAGTATTTT,CASRPQGLSTDTQYF,-,-,TRBJ2-3,15,TRBV28
TGTGCCAGCAGTTTGGACGCCTTGGACACTGAGCAGTTCTTC,CASSLDALDTEQFF,-,-,TRBJ2-1,14,TRBV6-5
TGTGCCAGCTCACCTATACAAGGGACAGGGGGAATTATTATGAACACCGGGGAGCTGTTTTTT,CASSPIQGTGGIIMNTGELFF,TRBD1,-,TRBJ2-2,21,TRBV18
TGTGCCAGCAGTTTGCAAGGGGAAGGCGCTCAGCCCCAGCATTTT,CASSLQGEGAQPQHF,-,many,TRBJ1-5,15,TRBV28
TGTGCCAGCAGTTACTCGATAGGACAGCCTACCTACGAGCAGTACTTC,CASSYSIGQPTYEQYF,-,-,TRBJ2-7,16,TRBV6-6
TGTGCCAGCGAAAGAACAGGGTACTCCTACGAGCAGTACTTC,CASERTGYSYEQYF,-,-,TRBJ2-7,14,TRBV21-1
TGTGCCAGCAGCGGACAGGGGGACCTCTACGAGCAGTACTTC,CASSGQGDLYEQYF,TRBD1,-,TRBJ2-7,14,TRBV6-5
TGTGCCGGTAGCGGGAGAGGAGATACGCAGTATTTT,CAGSGRGDTQYF,TRBD2,-,TRBJ2-3,12,TRBV13
TGTGCCAGCAGCTCGGACTATGAGCAGTTCTTC,CASSSDYEQFF,-,-,TRBJ2-1,11,TRBV7-2
TGTGCCTGGAGTGTTTCGCGGGCTGAAGCTTTCTTT,CAWSVSRAEAFF,-,-,TRBJ1-1,12,TRBV30
TGTGCCAGCAGTGTTGCCAGGGGCCGCGAGCAGTACTTC,CASSVARGREQYF,-,-,TRBJ2-7,13,TRBV2
TGTGCCAGCAGAATACTAGCGGAGCTTTACACCGGGGAGCTGTTTTTT,CASRILAELYTGELFF,TRBD2,-,TRBJ2-2,16,TRBV27
TGTGCCAGCAGGACAGGGGAATGGTCCTATAATTCACCCCTCCACTTT,CASRTGEWSYNSPLHF,TRBD1,-,TRBJ1-6,16,TRBV27
TGTGCCAGCAGCTCGACAGGGTACCAAGAGACCCAGTACTTC,CASSSTGYQETQYF,TRBD1,once,TRBJ2-5,14,TRBV5-6
TGTGCCAGCAGCTTAGTCTTCAGGGCTACAGATACGCAGTATTTT,CASSLVFRATDTQYF,-,once,TRBJ2-3,15,TRBV7-9
TGTGCCAGCAGCATAGCTAGAACCCCCTACGAGCAGTACTTC,CASSIARTPYEQYF,-,-,TRBJ2-7,14,TRBV7-9
TGCGCCAGCCAGGAGGGCACAACCTACAATGAGCAGTTCTTC,CASQEGTTYNEQFF,-,-,TRBJ2-1,14,TRBV10-2
TGTGCCAGCAGCTTAGGACAGATTAATGAGCAGTTCTTC,CASSLGQINEQFF,-,few,TRBJ2-1,13,TRBV7-7
TGTGCCTGGAGTCGTGACAGGGGGCCTTGGCACACCGGGGAGCTGTTTTTT,CAWSRDRGPWHTGELFF,TRBD1,-,TRBJ2-2,17,TRBV30
TGTGCCAGCAGCTCTATGGGGGGTGTTGAGACCCAGTACTTC,CASSSMGGVETQYF,-,-,TRBJ2-5,14,TRBV13
TGTGCCAGCAGCTTATACTCATACAATGAGCAGTTCTTC,CASSLYSYNEQFF,-,few,TRBJ2-1,13,TRBV7-9
TGTGCCAGCAGGGGACAGGGGGCGTACGAGCAGTACTTC,CASRGQGAYEQYF,TRBD1,once,TRBJ2-7,13,TRBV27
TGTGCCAGCCTCAGAGGAAACACCGGGGAGCTGTTTTTT,CASLRGNTGELFF,-,-,TRBJ2-2,13,TRBV27
TGTGCCAGCGGACCCCTAGCAACCTCAAACACCGGGGAGCTGTTTTTT,CASGPLATSNTGELFF,-,once,TRBJ2-2,16,TRBV28
TGTGCCAGCAGCTTAATCGGGACACGCACCGGGGAGCTGTTTTTT,CASSLIGTRTGELFF,-,-,TRBJ2-2,15,TRBV7-9
TGCGCCAGCAGCCGGACAGGGGCGTACGAGCAGTACTTC,CASSRTGAYEQYF,TRBD1,-,TRBJ2-7,13,TRBV23-1
TGTGCCAGCAGCTTAATTGCGGGGGGAGCTTCCGAGCAGTACTTC,CASSLIAGGASEQYF,TRBD2,-,TRBJ2-7,15,TRBV7-9